These 10 T cell receptor beta chains were all obtained from the same sample, sequenced in a study of blood T cell repertoires in COVID-19 (TCRdb year 2020). Libraries were constructed by the immunoSEQ multiplex PCR assay. Not all clones reach the TCRdb copy of this immuneACCESS table, which keeps in-frame sequences only. Checked studies attribute under half of the gap to unresolved V genes and leave the rest unexplained. The sample contains roughly 25,000 clones, 90% of them found a single time. The leading ten clones occupy about 10% of the sample. Sequencing was done on a sample of peripheral blood. The receptor source for this set is a man between 65 and 80 years old with acute or convalescent COVID-19.

This chain uses TRBV7-2 with TRBJ2-2; 7 nucleotides line up with TRBD2. J was trimmed by 3 bases and V by 3 bases; bases with no gene match: 4. Germline V CDR1 and CDR2: SGHTA, FQGNSA. This CDR3 comprises 15 residues. The CDR3 nucleotides read TGTGCCAGCAGCTTCCGGAGCGGGGACACCGGGGAGCTGTTTTTT. Amino acid sequence: CASSFRSGDTGELFF.

The chain is built from TRBV13 and TRBJ1-2; a possible D gene is TRBD1 (5 bases). Germline V gene lookup returns CDR1 PRHDT and CDR2 FYEKMQ (reference sequence). Trimming took 0 bases from V and 4 from J, leaving 15 bases between them. The CDR3 runs to 16 residues. DNA of the CDR3: TGTGCCAGCAGCTTAGGATCAGGGCGCCCCCTCTATGGCTACACCTTC. Translating gives CASSLGSGRPLYGYTF.

This chain connects TRBV6-6 to TRBJ2-7, with TRBD1 as a possible D gene (5 bases). CDR1 and CDR2 (germline): MNHNY, SVGAGI (reference sequence). V shed 8 bases and J shed 4 bases, with 12 bases lying between them. CDR3 length: 12 amino acids. DNA of the CDR3: TGTGCCAGCGGGGCAGGCCATTACGAGCAGTACTTC. It specifies CASGAGHYEQYF.

The gene calls are TRBV19 and TRBJ1-2; D gene unclear. The CDR3 is 12 residues long. Looked up from germline, CDR1 is LNHDA and CDR2 is SQIVND (reference sequence). Between the trimmed V and J ends, which lost 6 bases and 6 bases, there was a span of 11 bases. The CDR3 DNA reads as TGTGCCAGTAGGTCGGCAGCGGATGGCTACACCTTC. Amino acids: CASRSAADGYTF.

This chain links TRBV6-6 with TRBJ1-4, with a possible D match to TRBD1 (5 bases). The V end lost 6 bases, the J end lost 5 bases, and 7 bases lay between the germline ends. The CDR3 extends over 12 amino acids. In germline, CDR1 is MNHNY, CDR2 SVGAGI (reference sequence). CDR3 sequence: CASSPGNEKLFF. The CDR3 nucleotides read TGTGCCAGCAGCCCAGGGAATGAAAAACTGTTTTTT.

The chain carries TRBV4-1 and TRBJ1-4; 8 positions agree with TRBD1. The CDR3 has 15 residues. The germline V gene has CDR1 MGHRA and CDR2 YSYEKL. Trimming cost V 5 bases and J 6 bases; bases outside gene matches: 8. CDR3 DNA sequence: TGCGCCAGCAGCGAAGGAACAGGGGGAGATGAAAAACTGTTTTTT. The encoded protein is CASSEGTGGDEKLFF.

Only one count was recorded for this clone. The rearrangement links TRBV6-5 to TRBJ2-3; 13 nucleotides agree with TRBD2. V dropped 6 bases and J dropped 5; count of bases not matched to a gene: 5. Germline-derived CDR1 and CDR2 are MNHEY and SVGAGI. The CDR3 consists of 15 residues. The CDR3 nucleotides are TGTGCCAGCAGGCGGACTAGCGGGAGAGTAGATACGCAGTATTTT. Amino acids: CASRRTSGRVDTQYF.

This chain joins TRBV7-2 and TRBJ1-4; tentative D call: TRBD1 (6 bases). In germline, CDR1 is SGHTA, CDR2 FQGNSA. The CDR3 covers 16 residues. V was trimmed by 2 bases and J by 5 bases, leaving 15 bases between them. This CDR3 reads CASSLIPQGLNEKLFF. For the CDR3, the DNA is TGTGCCAGCAGCTTAATCCCTCAGGGGCTAAATGAAAAACTGTTTTTT. The full variable domain, with the rest looked up from reference TRBV7-2 and TRBJ1-4, is GAGVSQSPSNKVTEKGKDVELRCDPISGHTALYWYRQSLGQGLEFLIYFQGNSAPDKSGLPSDRFSAERTGGSVSTLTIQRTQQEDSAVYLCASSLIPQGLNEKLFFGSGTQLSVL.

The chain is built from TRBV5-6 and TRBJ2-7; perhaps TRBD2 as D (5 bases). The CDR3 is 13 residues long. Per the germline V gene, CDR1 is SGHDT and CDR2 is YYEEEE. V lost 1 base, J lost 6 bases, and 11 bases lay in between. The CDR3 is CASSLPLDGEQYF. In DNA, the CDR3 is TGTGCCAGCAGCTTGCCACTAGACGGCGAGCAGTACTTC. The full variable domain, rest sourced from reference TRBV5-6 and TRBJ2-7, is DAGVTQSPTHLIKTRGQQVTLRCSPKSGHDTVSWYQQALGQGPQFIFQYYEEEERQRGNFPDRFSGHQFPNYSSELNVNALLLGDSALYLCASSLPLDGEQYFGPGTRLTVT.

The V gene is TRBV28, the J gene TRBJ2-7, with D perhaps TRBD1 (6 bases). The CDR3 is 16 residues long. CDR1 and CDR2 (germline): MDHEN, SYDVKM. V gave up 5 bases and J gave up 2 bases, with 19 bases separating them. The CDR3 sequence: CASSPAGTTLTYEQYF. CDR3 nucleotide sequence: TGTGCCAGCAGTCCGGCCGGGACAACCTTAACCTACGAGCAGTACTTC.